A selection of T cell receptor beta chains follows, all from one sample in a study of STAT5B mutations in CD4+ large granular lymphocyte leukemia. Profiling relied on immunoSEQ multiplex PCR, and the TCRdb table lists in-frame clones only, not all of them. This sample has some 40,000 clones, with 80% to 90% found just once. The sample was CD4+ T cells from blood buffy coats. The receptors originated from a human donor in good health. CDR3s include the opening cysteine and the closing phenylalanine or tryptophan. Fields, in order: J gene, clone size, V gene, D gene, CDR3 DNA, CDR3 protein. The D gene is left open where the match is weak. Only some rows state a clone size, as once, few, many or a class for expanded clones.

j_call: TRBJ2-3
clone_size: once
v_call: TRBV5-1
d_call: .
cdr3_nt: TGCGCCAGCAGCCCCTCGGCGGCAAGCACAGATACGCAGTATTTT
cdr3_aa: CASSPSAASTDTQYF

j_call: TRBJ2-7
clone_size: .
v_call: TRBV28
d_call: .
cdr3_nt: TGTGCCAGCAGGCCTAGGGAGCGCGAGCAGTACTTC
cdr3_aa: CASRPREREQYF

j_call: TRBJ2-3
clone_size: .
v_call: TRBV2
d_call: .
cdr3_nt: TGTGCCAGCAGTGAGTTGGCAGATACGCAGTATTTT
cdr3_aa: CASSELADTQYF

j_call: TRBJ1-1
clone_size: .
v_call: TRBV6-4
d_call: TRBD1
cdr3_nt: TGTGCCAGCAGTCAGGGGACAGGTGTCAACACTGAAGCTTTCTTT
cdr3_aa: CASSQGTGVNTEAFF

j_call: TRBJ1-5
clone_size: .
v_call: TRBV12-5
d_call: .
cdr3_nt: TGTGCTAGTGGTTCTGGGATGGGTAGCAATCAGCCCCAGCATTTT
cdr3_aa: CASGSGMGSNQPQHF

j_call: TRBJ2-1
clone_size: .
v_call: TRBV4-1
d_call: TRBD2
cdr3_nt: TGCGCCAGCAGCCAAGACCGGACTAGCGGGGGGCCATACAATGAGCAGTTCTTC
cdr3_aa: CASSQDRTSGGPYNEQFF

j_call: TRBJ1-5
clone_size: .
v_call: TRBV19
d_call: .
cdr3_nt: TGTGCCAGTAGTATAGTCTCGGGAGGCAATCAGCCCCAGCATTTT
cdr3_aa: CASSIVSGGNQPQHF

j_call: TRBJ1-1
clone_size: .
v_call: TRBV7-3
d_call: TRBD1
cdr3_nt: TGTGCCAGCAGTTCCGGGACAGGGGGCACTGAAGCTTTCTTT
cdr3_aa: CASSSGTGGTEAFF

j_call: TRBJ1-2
clone_size: .
v_call: TRBV29-1
d_call: .
cdr3_nt: TGCAGCGTTGGGGACGAATGGGATGGCTACACCTTC
cdr3_aa: CSVGDEWDGYTF

j_call: TRBJ1-2
clone_size: .
v_call: TRBV2
d_call: TRBD1
cdr3_nt: TGTGCCAGCAGTAGGACAGGGGTAGGCTACACCTTC
cdr3_aa: CASSRTGVGYTF

j_call: TRBJ2-5
clone_size: .
v_call: TRBV28
d_call: .
cdr3_nt: TGTGCCAGCAGTTTCGAGGGGAGTCAAGAGACCCAGTACTTC
cdr3_aa: CASSFEGSQETQYF

j_call: TRBJ1-6
clone_size: once
v_call: TRBV6-1
d_call: .
cdr3_nt: TGTGCCAGCAGTGAACTCCCCGACTTGGAGGGTTGGAGTTCACCCCTCCACTTT
cdr3_aa: CASSELPDLEGWSSPLHF

j_call: TRBJ2-1
clone_size: .
v_call: TRBV5-1
d_call: TRBD2
cdr3_nt: TGCGCCAGCAGCCCGCCTAGCGGGGGCCACAATGAGCAGTTCTTC
cdr3_aa: CASSPPSGGHNEQFF

j_call: TRBJ1-2
clone_size: .
v_call: TRBV30
d_call: TRBD1
cdr3_nt: TGTGCCTTCGACAGGGGGCTTAACTATGGCTACACCTTC
cdr3_aa: CAFDRGLNYGYTF

j_call: TRBJ2-5
clone_size: .
v_call: TRBV30
d_call: .
cdr3_nt: TGTGCCTGGAGTGTAGGTTTAGAGACCCAGTACTTC
cdr3_aa: CAWSVGLETQYF

j_call: TRBJ1-5
clone_size: .
v_call: TRBV2
d_call: .
cdr3_nt: TGTGCCAGCAGCCCTGACGGGACCCAGCATTTT
cdr3_aa: CASSPDGTQHF

j_call: TRBJ2-7
clone_size: .
v_call: TRBV7-2
d_call: .
cdr3_nt: TGTGCCAGCAGCCCCCGGGGACGGGACATACCTTCCTACGAGCAGTACTTC
cdr3_aa: CASSPRGRDIPSYEQYF

j_call: TRBJ2-5
clone_size: .
v_call: TRBV28
d_call: .
cdr3_nt: TGTGCCAGCAGTTCTGGACGGTTTAATGGGACCCAGTACTTC
cdr3_aa: CASSSGRFNGTQYF